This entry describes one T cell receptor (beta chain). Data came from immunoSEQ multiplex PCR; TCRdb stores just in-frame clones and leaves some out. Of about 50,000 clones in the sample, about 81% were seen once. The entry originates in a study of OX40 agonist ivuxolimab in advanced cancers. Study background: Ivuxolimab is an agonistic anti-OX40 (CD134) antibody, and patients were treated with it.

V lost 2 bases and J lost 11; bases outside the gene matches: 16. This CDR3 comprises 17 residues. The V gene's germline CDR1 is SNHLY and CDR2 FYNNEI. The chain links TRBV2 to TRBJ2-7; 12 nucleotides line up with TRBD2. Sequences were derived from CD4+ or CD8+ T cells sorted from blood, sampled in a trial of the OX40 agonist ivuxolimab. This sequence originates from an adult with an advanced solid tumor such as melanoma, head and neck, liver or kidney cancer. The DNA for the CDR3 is TGTGCCAGCAGTGAACAGGGCCCGACTAGCGGGAGTGGGAACGAGTACTTC. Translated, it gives CASSEQGPTSGSGNEYF.